Only one count was recorded for the clone carrying this TCR beta chain. Its cognate antigen is unknown. This sample is part of a study of cytomegalovirus exposure and HLA in healthy donors. Study results and caveats: Researchers reported in a later analysis that a missense DCLRE1C variant was tied to TCR beta V- and J-gene trimming. When a later analysis compared HLA-associated TCR beta chains with equally common others, the HLA-associated chains turned out to be more clonally expanded and to have lower generation probabilities. Association with HLA alleles at 0.05 false discovery rate was found for roughly 17,000 TCR beta sequences in a later analysis.

PCR primers comprised 60 Vbeta and 13 Jbeta primers. Measured with immunoSEQ multiplex PCR; TCRdb has only the in-frame clones, and not every one. The sample yields about 190,000 clones, roughly 77% seen once. Samples came from healthy bone marrow donors. Germline V CDR1 and CDR2: DFQATT, SNEGSKA (reference sequence). The germline V and J ends were trimmed by 6 bases and 7 bases, with 10 bases remaining between them. The CDR3 has 11 amino acids. This receptor was identified in a man between 25 and 39 years old in good health and CMV-seropositive. The chain carries TRBV20-1 and TRBJ2-1; unclear D gene. Sequencing was done on a sample of PBMCs. CDR3 DNA: TGCAGTGCCACAAAGTTGAATGAGCAGTTCTTC. Translated: CSATKLNEQFF.